These T cell receptor beta chains were read from a single sample in a study of radiotherapy plus CTLA-4 blockade in lung cancer. Sequencing used immunoSEQ multiplex PCR; TCRdb keeps in-frame clones, though not all of them. The sample holds roughly 85,000 clones, about 87% seen once. Sequences were derived from peripheral blood, sampled from a patient treated with radiotherapy plus ipilimumab. The receptor set was obtained from a human donor with non-small cell lung cancer that progressed on radiotherapy plus ipilimumab. Both conserved end residues are trimmed from each CDR3. Each record gives: CDR3 protein, J gene, V gene.

CDR3: ASSGEGVGYEQY; J: TRBJ2-7; V: TRBV5-1
CDR3: ASSLQASNQPQH; J: TRBJ1-5; V: TRBV27
CDR3: ASSLSRASGTGELF; J: TRBJ2-2; V: TRBV11-3
CDR3: ASSPSTDTQY; J: TRBJ2-3; V: TRBV18
CDR3: ASSRGTANNNSPLH; J: TRBJ1-6; V: TRBV4-2
CDR3: ASSLAPYEQF; J: TRBJ2-1; V: TRBV14
CDR3: ASSQGGPSGVETQY; J: TRBJ2-5; V: TRBV5-4
CDR3: ASSEVGAGNWGYT; J: TRBJ1-2; V: TRBV2
CDR3: ASSIPWGNTIY; J: TRBJ1-3; V: TRBV6-1
CDR3: ASSLSLGGGEQY; J: TRBJ2-7; V: TRBV27
CDR3: ASSAGLAGYNEQF; J: TRBJ2-1; V: TRBV9
CDR3: ASSLDAREVYEQY; J: TRBJ2-7; V: TRBV11-2
CDR3: ASSVAFPGSGNTIY; J: TRBJ1-3; V: TRBV9
CDR3: SAFPLYEQY; J: TRBJ2-7; V: TRBV20-1
CDR3: ASSGRGGGPYEQY; J: TRBJ2-7; V: TRBV27
CDR3: ASSPDGGPDTQY; J: TRBJ2-3; V: TRBV18
CDR3: ASSSGLAGGPTDTQY; J: TRBJ2-3; V: TRBV7-8
CDR3: ASSLRSGIQETQY; J: TRBJ2-5; V: TRBV5-6
CDR3: ASRVGQGIYGYT; J: TRBJ1-2; V: TRBV5-1
CDR3: ASSNRQDRGVDQPQH; J: TRBJ1-5; V: TRBV19
CDR3: ASRFPPKQDSLANTGELF; J: TRBJ2-2; V: TRBV12-2
CDR3: ASRDGPENIQY; J: TRBJ2-4; V: TRBV5-6
CDR3: ASSIRDSLGGYT; J: TRBJ1-2; V: TRBV19
CDR3: ASNSGPINTGELF; J: TRBJ2-2; V: TRBV6-5
CDR3: ATRGTSGTGELF; J: TRBJ2-2; V: TRBV7-6
CDR3: ASRPRPRDSSNTEAF; J: TRBJ1-1; V: TRBV19
CDR3: ASSLMSYEQY; J: TRBJ2-7; V: TRBV11-3
CDR3: ASSKTGDSSGNTIY; J: TRBJ1-3; V: TRBV5-1
CDR3: ASSIRDRGWHTGELF; J: TRBJ2-2; V: TRBV7-9
CDR3: ASSLRENYEQY; J: TRBJ2-7; V: TRBV27
CDR3: ASSEANTIY; J: TRBJ1-3; V: TRBV6-1
CDR3: ASRGMGGSTDTQY; J: TRBJ2-3; V: TRBV27
CDR3: ASRWTGGATDTQY; J: TRBJ2-3; V: TRBV4-2
CDR3: ASPRWGADTEAF; J: TRBJ1-1; V: TRBV7-9
CDR3: ASSPSPGVVGGYT; J: TRBJ1-2; V: TRBV9
CDR3: ASSLGWSGARANYGYT; J: TRBJ1-2; V: TRBV7-2
CDR3: ASSSKRGASTDTQY; J: TRBJ2-3; V: TRBV5-4
CDR3: ASSLEVGPREQY; J: TRBJ2-7; V: TRBV7-2
CDR3: ASSTLVSYEQY; J: TRBJ2-7; V: TRBV19
CDR3: ASSPRDGSYEQY; J: TRBJ2-7; V: TRBV9
CDR3: ASSLASERQPQH; J: TRBJ1-5; V: TRBV5-8
CDR3: ASSPQGDNYGYT; J: TRBJ1-2; V: TRBV6-6
CDR3: ASSPPGQGGYEQY; J: TRBJ2-7; V: TRBV18
CDR3: ASSRDRAVY; J: TRBJ2-3; V: TRBV7-9
CDR3: ASSLKLEFEAF; J: TRBJ1-1; V: TRBV6-1
CDR3: ASSRGSPNTEAF; J: TRBJ1-1; V: TRBV5-1
CDR3: ATSPPTGKGRYGYT; J: TRBJ1-2; V: TRBV15
CDR3: ASSYSRRYYEQY; J: TRBJ2-7; V: TRBV6-5
CDR3: ASSSGTGGPYEQY; J: TRBJ2-7; V: TRBV5-4
CDR3: ASVRTYEQY; J: TRBJ2-7; V: TRBV7-9
CDR3: AISDVRDNSYEQY; J: TRBJ2-7; V: TRBV10-3
CDR3: ASSQASEGATQY; J: TRBJ2-5; V: TRBV4-1
CDR3: ASSLPSGYEQY; J: TRBJ2-7; V: TRBV5-4
CDR3: ASSLLAGSTYNEQF; J: TRBJ2-1; V: TRBV28
CDR3: ASSFGTYGLEQY; J: TRBJ2-7; V: TRBV28
CDR3: ASRDVGGNQPQH; J: TRBJ1-5; V: TRBV6-6
CDR3: ARSLAGLAGDQETQY; J: TRBJ2-5; V: TRBV5-3
CDR3: SVGLLGGEQY; J: TRBJ2-7; V: TRBV29-1
CDR3: ASSSRTDTQY; J: TRBJ2-3; V: TRBV7-3